Listed here are 16 T cell receptor beta chains from one sample, sequenced in a study of T-cell reconstitution after alpha-beta-depleted transplantation in children. The TCRbeta library was prepared with unique molecular identifiers. A single record per CDR3 protein comes from TCRdb applying MiXCR to the PCR reads. The sample carries about 440,000 distinct CDR3 sequences, around 46% recorded once. Sequences were derived from PBMCs, sampled before TCRalphabeta/CD19-depleted stem cell transplant. The source of these receptors is a girl aged 2-15 years with aplastic anemia, due to receive a stem cell transplant.

The chain is built from TRBV7-9 and TRBJ1-1, with D possibly being TRBD1 (6 bases). The V end was cut by 3 bases, the J end by 8 bases, with 16 bases between. The germline V gene has CDR1 SEHNR and CDR2 FQNEAQ (reference sequence). The CDR3 loop spans 14 amino acids. The CDR3 sequence is CASSFGGQSVEAFF. The CDR3 nucleotides are TGTGCCAGCAGCTTCGGGGGGCAATCGGTGGAAGCTTTCTTT.

This chain connects TRBV4-2 to TRBJ2-7; 9 nucleotides match TRBD1. Germline V lookup: CDR1 LGHNA, CDR2 YNFKEQ. The CDR3 totals 15 residues. V trimming: 1 base; J trimming: 4 bases; junction bases outside the gene matches: 5. DNA of the CDR3: TGTGCCAGCAGCCAAGGGACAGGGGCTTTTTACGAGCAGTACTTC. Protein sequence: CASSQGTGAFYEQYF.

The genes are TRBV6-5 and TRBJ1-1; perhaps TRBD1 as D (5 bases). CDR3 length: 15 residues. Germline values: CDR1 MNHEY, CDR2 SVGAGI. Trimming left V 0 bases short and J 4 bases short, with 12 bases between. The chain's CDR3 is CASSYSDSQVTEAFF. DNA for the CDR3: TGTGCCAGCAGTTACTCTGACAGTCAGGTCACTGAAGCTTTCTTT.

This clonotype was counted a few times. The CDR3, as DNA: TGTGCCAGCAGTTCCAACAGGGGCGTTTATAATTCACCCCTCCACTTT. Translating it yields CASSSNRGVYNSPLHF. The chain joins TRBV6-2 or TRBV6-3 to TRBJ1-6, with 7 nucleotides matching TRBD1. This CDR3 is built from 16 residues. Germline trimming cut 4 bases from V and 4 bases from J; bases unmatched to any gene: 7. CDR1 and CDR2 from the germline V gene are MNHEY and SVGEGT.

The chain uses TRBV29-1 and TRBJ2-7; D is ambiguous. V lost 1 base and J 3 bases, leaving 7 bases between the germline ends. The CDR3 has 12 amino acids. The germline V gene encodes CDR1 SQVTM and CDR2 ANQGSEA. The CDR3 reads CSVEGQDYEQYF. Here the CDR3 DNA reads TGCAGCGTTGAAGGTCAGGACTACGAGCAGTACTTC.

In its sample, this clonotype was seen a few times. This chain uses TRBV28 with TRBJ2-5; 14 bases agree with TRBD2. Per germline, CDR1 MDHEN and CDR2 SYDVKM. The CDR3 length is 16 residues. V lost 4 bases and J lost 2; bases outside the gene matches: 3. CDR3 protein: CASSSGLAGGQETQYF. CDR3 nucleotide sequence: TGTGCCAGCAGTTCCGGACTAGCGGGGGGACAAGAGACCCAGTACTTC.

This clonotype came up a few times. V and J are TRBV6-1 and TRBJ2-2, with D possibly TRBD1 on 8 matching bases. There are 14 residues in the CDR3. In germline, CDR1 is MNHNS, CDR2 SASEGT. V was shortened by 10 bases and J by 0 bases, with 12 bases between the two germline ends. CDR3 loop: CATGGQANTGELFF. CDR3 sequence (DNA): TGTGCCACGGGGGGACAGGCGAACACCGGGGAGCTGTTTTTT.

The chain combines TRBV14 with TRBJ1-4; 9 bases match TRBD1. This CDR3 is built from 17 residues. V trimming: 1 base; J trimming: 5 bases; junction bases outside the gene matches: 8. The germline CDR1 and CDR2 sequences are SGHDN and FVKESK. The CDR3 bases are TGTGCCAGCAGCCAAGTATATCTTGGGACAGGGAATGAAAAACTGTTTTTT. It yields the protein CASSQVYLGTGNEKLFF.

This clonotype was seen just once. The chain carries TRBV3-1 and TRBJ1-1, with 7 positions matching TRBD1. The germline gives CDR1 LGHDT, CDR2 YNNKEL (reference sequence). This CDR3 region has 15 residues. V shed 1 base and J 8 bases; nucleotides not matched to a gene: 10. The CDR3 reads CASSQGPRGGAEAFF. CDR3 nucleotide sequence: TGTGCCAGCAGCCAAGGCCCGCGAGGGGGCGCGGAAGCTTTCTTT.

This clonotype was detected only a few times. The chain links TRBV12-3 or TRBV12-4 to TRBJ2-3, with D perhaps matching TRBD2 (5 bases). Trimming pared 6 bases from V and 2 bases from J, leaving 30 bases between. This CDR3 contains 20 residues. CDR3 coding DNA: TGTGCCAGCAGCCATTACTCTTCACGGGCCCAGCGGCCATCCACAGATACGCAGTATTTT. The encoded protein is CASSHYSSRAQRPSTDTQYF.

The chain employs TRBV5-1 and TRBJ2-7; either TRBD1 or TRBD2 may fit D (5 bases each). The germline V gene encodes CDR1 SGHRS and CDR2 YFSETQ. The V end was cut by 1 base, the J end by 4 bases, with 12 bases between. This CDR3 has 14 amino acids. The CDR3 region is CASSLKGRAYEQYF. For the CDR3, the DNA is TGCGCCAGCAGCTTGAAGGGGAGAGCGTACGAGCAGTACTTC.

V and J are TRBV20-1 and TRBJ2-3, with 12 bases fitting TRBD2. This CDR3 comprises 17 residues. Germline V CDR1 and CDR2: DFQATT, SNEGSKA (reference sequence). After removal of 5 bases from V and 4 bases from J, the junction contained 13 bases not matched to a gene. CDR3 DNA: TGCAGTGCTCCTACTATACTAGCGGGAGGTGGGCCAGATACGCAGTATTTT. As protein: CSAPTILAGGGPDTQYF.

This clonotype has a count of ten or more. The genes are TRBV27 and TRBJ2-1, with D uncertain. Germline V gene sequence: CDR1 MNHEY, CDR2 SMNVEV (reference sequence). Trimming removed 6 bases from V and 0 bases from J, with 15 bases in between. This CDR3 comprises 16 residues. The DNA for the CDR3 is TGTGCCAGCAGCACGGGCGGCAGGAGCTCCTACAATGAGCAGTTCTTC. Its translation: CASSTGGRSSYNEQFF.

The genes are TRBV5-5 and TRBJ2-3, with 7 bases that match TRBD1. From germline, CDR1 is SGHKS and CDR2 YYEKEE (reference sequence). V was pared by 1 base and J by 4 bases, with 6 bases of the junction left unmatched. There are 15 residues in the CDR3. CDR3 protein: CASSLIQGIADTQYF. As DNA, the CDR3 is TGTGCCAGCAGCTTGATACAGGGGATTGCAGATACGCAGTATTTT.

This chain connects TRBV20-1 to TRBJ2-7, with D uncertain. Germline V gives CDR1 DFQATT, CDR2 SNEGSKA (reference sequence). Trimming pared 0 bases from V and 3 bases from J, leaving 15 bases between. The CDR3 has 15 residues. The CDR3 nucleotides are TGCAGTGCTAGAGATCGAAGAGCTGGTCACTACGAGCAGTACTTC. Residues: CSARDRRAGHYEQYF.

This clonotype was counted ten times or more. CDR3 protein: CASSTGQMNTEAFF. In DNA, the CDR3 is TGCGCCAGCAGCACTGGACAAATGAACACTGAAGCTTTCTTT. The chain has TRBV5-1 and TRBJ1-1, with D possibly TRBD1 on 5 matching bases. CDR1 and CDR2 from the germline V gene are SGHRS and YFSETQ. The CDR3 runs to 14 residues. The V end was cut by 4 bases, the J end by 0 bases, with 10 bases between.